Here is one T cell receptor (beta chain) with its context. Sequencing used immunoSEQ multiplex PCR; TCRdb keeps in-frame clones, though not all of them. The data contain fewer than 120,000 clones, about 80% of them seen just once; the ten biggest clones take up more than 3.5%. This sample was taken from a study of blood T cell repertoires in COVID-19. Trimming took 6 bases from V and 2 from J, leaving 7 bases between them. The germline V gene has CDR1 SQVTM and CDR2 ANQGSEA. This CDR3 contains 12 residues. Sequencing was performed on peripheral blood. The V gene is TRBV29-1, the J gene TRBJ1-4; no clear D gene. The source is a woman older than 75 with acute or convalescent COVID-19. CDR3 region: CSVIETNEKLFF. The CDR3 DNA is TGCAGCGTGATCGAGACTAATGAAAAACTGTTTTTT.